These 19 T cell receptor beta chains originate from one sample sequenced in a study of shared clonotypes between healthy human individuals. TCRdb keeps only in-frame clones here, not all; method: immunoSEQ multiplex PCR. The table lists approximately 1,500,000 clones, 95% to 99% of them singletons. Sequencing used naive CD4+ T cells sorted from blood. The subset is: CD45RA+ positively selected. The receptors shown here come from a man aged 30 to 39 in good health.

V is TRBV5-5 and J is TRBJ2-6; D possibly corresponds to TRBD1 (6 bases). The V and J ends lost 4 bases and 2 bases respectively, with 10 bases between them. The CDR3 is made up of 15 amino acids. Germline lookup yields CDR1 SGHKS and CDR2 YYEKEE (reference sequence). CDR3 sequence: CASSPAGAGANVLTF. DNA for the CDR3: TGTGCCAGCAGCCCGGCAGGGGCTGGGGCCAACGTCCTGACTTTC.

This clone showed up just once. The chain joins TRBV28 to TRBJ2-5; tentative D call: TRBD1 (5 bases). This CDR3 spans 13 amino acids. The germline gives CDR1 MDHEN, CDR2 SYDVKM. The V end was cut by 7 bases, the J end by 2 bases, with 11 bases between. CDR3 in amino acids: CASTDSNQETQYF. CDR3 DNA: TGTGCCAGCACAGACAGTAATCAAGAGACCCAGTACTTC.

The chain couples TRBV7-9 to TRBJ2-7; D ambiguous. CDR1 and CDR2 (germline): SEHNR, FQNEAQ (reference sequence). The CDR3 loop spans 17 amino acids. V dropped 4 bases and J dropped 2 bases, with 21 bases sitting between them. CDR3 sequence (DNA): TGTGCCAGCAGCTCCTCCTCCCGGCGGAGAAGAACCTACGAGCAGTACTTC. It specifies CASSSSSRRRRTYEQYF.

V usage is TRBV28 and J usage is TRBJ2-7; D is perhaps TRBD2 (5 bases). CDR1 is MDHEN, CDR2 SYDVKM, per germline. The CDR3 extends over 15 amino acids. The V gene lost 6 bases and the J gene lost 2 bases, with 17 bases spanning the gap. The CDR3 coding sequence is TGTGCCAGCAGCGAAGAGGGAGTCGTTCCCTACGAGCAGTACTTC. Its translation is CASSEEGVVPYEQYF. The full variable domain, completed using reference TRBV28 and TRBJ2-7, is DVKVTQSSRYLVKRTGEKVFLECVQDMDHENMFWYRQDPGLGLRLIYFSYDVKMKEKGDIPEGYSVSREKKERFSLILESASTNQTSMYLCASSEEGVVPYEQYFGPGTRLTVT.

This chain connects TRBV2 to TRBJ2-1; D unresolved. The germline V and J ends were trimmed by 3 bases and 15 bases, with 12 bases remaining between them. The germline V gene has CDR1 SNHLY and CDR2 FYNNEI. This CDR3 region has 11 residues. As DNA, the CDR3 is TGTGCCAGCAGTGACTACCTCAGCCCGTTCTTC. Its protein is CASSDYLSPFF.

The genes are TRBV27 and TRBJ2-7, with 8 bases aligning to TRBD2. After removal of 3 bases from V and 0 bases from J, the junction contained 4 bases not matched to a gene. The CDR3 length is 15 residues. The germline CDR1 and CDR2 sequences are MNHEY and SMNVEV (reference sequence). The CDR3 DNA follows: TGTGCCAGCAGTTTGGATAGCGGGGACTCCTACGAGCAGTACTTC. This gives the protein CASSLDSGDSYEQYF.

J is TRBJ2-5 and V is TRBV11-3; TRBD1 agrees at 8 bases. From germline, CDR1 is SGHNT and CDR2 YENEEA. The ends lost 3 bases at V and 7 bases at J; junction bases unmatched: 13. The CDR3 is 16 residues long. The CDR3 DNA sequence: TGTGCCAGCAGCTTGAGTACAACAGGGGGTGCGGGGACCCAGTACTTC. Its protein is CASSLSTTGGAGTQYF.

The chain carries TRBV11-2 and TRBJ2-5; 10 bases match TRBD2. Germline-derived CDR1 and CDR2 are SGHAT and FQNNGV. V shed 1 base, J shed 1 base, and the junction held 6 bases outside the gene matches. CDR3 length: 17 residues. CDR3 bases: TGTGCCAGCAGCTTAGGCCGGACTAGCGGAGGCCAAGAGACCCAGTACTTC. It codes for CASSLGRTSGGQETQYF.

The chain couples TRBV15 to TRBJ2-7, with D perhaps assigned TRBD1 or TRBD2 (5 bases each). V was pared by 0 bases and J by 2 bases, with 11 bases between. The CDR3 runs 15 residues. Germline loops: CDR1 LNHNV, CDR2 YYDKDF (reference sequence). CDR3 DNA: TGTGCCACCAGCAGAGAGTGGCAGGGAGCCTACGAGCAGTACTTC. This translates into CATSREWQGAYEQYF.

This chain uses TRBV5-4 with TRBJ2-6; 8 positions agree with TRBD1. Losses at the gene ends were 2 bases for V and 2 bases for J; bases not matched to a gene: 3. This CDR3 spans 16 amino acids. Germline V gives CDR1 SGHNT, CDR2 YYREEE (reference sequence). The CDR3 sequence: CASSLMTGAGANVLTF. The CDR3 nucleotides read TGTGCCAGCAGCTTAATGACAGGGGCTGGGGCCAACGTCCTGACTTTC. The full variable domain, completed using reference TRBV5-4 and TRBJ2-6, is ETGVTQSPTHLIKTRGQQVTLRCSSQSGHNTVSWYQQALGQGPQFIFQYYREEENGRGNFPPRFSGLQFPNYSSELNVNALELDDSALYLCASSLMTGAGANVLTFGAGSRLTVL.

The chain combines TRBV7-6 with TRBJ2-2, with 9 bases that match TRBD1. V was clipped by 2 bases and J by 0 bases; unmatched bases: 4. The germline V gene encodes CDR1 SGHVS and CDR2 FNYEAQ. This CDR3 is 17 amino acids long. The CDR3 DNA follows: TGTGCCAGCAGCTTATGGGGACAGGGCTCGAACACCGGGGAGCTGTTTTTT. This translates into CASSLWGQGSNTGELFF.

The J gene is TRBJ2-1, the V gene TRBV28; TRBD1 agrees at 8 bases. The length of the CDR3 is 15 residues. Germline loops: CDR1 MDHEN, CDR2 SYDVKM. J lost 5 bases, V lost 2 bases, and 5 bases had no gene match. DNA of the CDR3: TGTGCCAGCAGTTTACCCGGGACAGGAAACAATGAGCAGTTCTTC. It encodes CASSLPGTGNNEQFF.

The CDR3 bases are TGCAGCGTTGTTCCGAGGGCGAACACTGAAGCTTTCTTT. Protein sequence: CSVVPRANTEAFF. The chain carries TRBV29-1 and TRBJ1-1; D unresolved. Trimming stripped 4 bases from V and 1 base from J, with 10 bases between. The CDR3 covers 13 residues. The germline CDR1 and CDR2 sequences are SQVTM and ANQGSEA.

The rearrangement uses TRBV9 and TRBJ2-2; no definite D call. Germline V CDR1 and CDR2: SGDLS, YYNGEE. The CDR3 contains 14 residues. The V gene lost 0 bases and the J gene lost 4 bases, with 7 bases spanning the gap. The CDR3 here is CASSVVARTGELFF. CDR3 in DNA: TGTGCCAGCAGCGTAGTTGCGCGCACCGGGGAGCTGTTTTTT.

This rearrangement joins TRBV28 to TRBJ2-7, with D possibly being TRBD1 (5 bases). Between the trimmed V and J ends, which lost 6 bases and 8 bases, there was a span of 20 bases. This CDR3 spans 14 amino acids. Germline V CDR1 and CDR2: MDHEN, SYDVKM. The chain's CDR3 is CASRPPGPEPQQYF. DNA for the CDR3: TGTGCCAGCAGACCCCCAGGGCCCGAGCCCCAGCAGTACTTC.

The CDR3 here is CASSYSSIGETQYF. CDR3 sequence (DNA): TGTGCCAGCAGTTACTCGTCCATCGGAGAGACCCAGTACTTC. V gene TRBV6-5 combines with J gene TRBJ2-5, with D hard to call. The V gene lost 0 bases and the J gene lost 4 bases, with 9 bases spanning the gap. This CDR3 comprises 14 residues. CDR1 is MNHEY, CDR2 SVGAGI, per germline.

V is TRBV5-4 and J is TRBJ2-7, with 8 bases lining up with TRBD1. The CDR3 loop spans 14 amino acids. The germline V gene has CDR1 SGHNT and CDR2 YYREEE (reference sequence). J lost 6 bases, V lost 4 bases, and 9 bases had no gene match. The CDR3 is CASSPSGQGGEQYF. The DNA for the CDR3 is TGTGCCAGCAGCCCATCCGGACAGGGTGGCGAGCAGTACTTC.

The chain carries TRBV7-2 and TRBJ2-1; 12 bases are a match to TRBD2. With V trimmed by 0 bases and J by 7 bases, 13 bases remained unmatched. The CDR3 is 19 amino acids. CDR1 is SGHTA and CDR2 is FQGNSA in the germline V gene. The CDR3 region has the DNA TGTGCCAGCAGCTTAGCCCACACGGGACTAGCGGGTGGGTTTAATGAGCAGTTCTTC. Its protein product is CASSLAHTGLAGGFNEQFF.

The chain recombines TRBV5-6 with TRBJ2-7; D may correspond to TRBD1 or TRBD2 (5 bases each). This CDR3 is 13 amino acids long. Deletions cut 4 bases from V and 2 bases from J, with 10 bases between. CDR1 is SGHDT and CDR2 is YYEEEE in the germline V gene. CDR3 DNA sequence: TGTGCCAGCAGCGGGGGAGCTACCTACGAGCAGTACTTC. Translated, it gives CASSGGATYEQYF.